The 6 T cell receptor beta chains below were found in one sample sequenced in a study of CD8+ T cells in alopecia areata. Following extraction, RNA underwent reverse transcription to cDNA, which served as the sequencing template. TCRdb's copy holds only in-frame clones and misses some; the assay was immunoSEQ multiplex PCR. The sample has over 200,000 clones; around 62% are singletons. The sequences come from CD4+ T cells sorted from blood, collected at week 0. These TCRs come from a human donor with alopecia areata.

The chain links TRBV5-1 to TRBJ1-1, with D uncertain. CDR1 is SGHRS and CDR2 is YFSETQ in the germline V gene. Trimming left V 1 base short and J 4 bases short, with 5 bases between. This CDR3 region has 12 residues. In nucleotides, the CDR3 is TGCGCCAGCAGCTTGCTGGGCACTGAAGCTTTCTTT. This sequence encodes CASSLLGTEAFF.

V and J are TRBV10-1 and TRBJ2-5; D is ambiguous. The CDR3 extends over 15 amino acids. CDR1 is WNHNN, CDR2 SYGVQD, per germline (reference sequence). Trimming shortened V by 0 bases and J by 4 bases, and 12 bases separated the two germline ends. CDR3 DNA sequence: TGCGCCAGCAGTGAGTCGAGGTGGAGATTAGAGACCCAGTACTTC. As protein: CASSESRWRLETQYF.

In this sample, this clone turned up a few times. The CDR3 here is CASSLASGSSSYNEQFF. CDR3 DNA sequence: TGCGCCAGCAGCTTGGCTAGCGGGAGTAGTTCCTACAATGAGCAGTTCTTC. The gene calls are TRBV5-1 and TRBJ2-1; TRBD2 aligns across 10 bases. J gave up 1 base and V 0 bases, and 4 bases lay outside the gene matches. The germline V gene encodes CDR1 SGHRS and CDR2 YFSETQ. The CDR3 is 17 residues long.

The CDR3 loop reads CASSLGQRTGGASGNTIYF. DNA of the CDR3: TGTGCCAGCAGCTTAGGGCAAAGGACAGGGGGCGCCTCTGGAAACACCATATATTTT. The chain combines TRBV7-2 with TRBJ1-3; 11 bases are a match to TRBD1. Per the germline V gene, CDR1 is SGHTA and CDR2 is FQGNSA. The CDR3 sequence is 19 residues long. J was trimmed by 0 bases and V by 1 base; bases with no gene match: 8. The full variable domain, rest sourced from reference TRBV7-2 and TRBJ1-3, is GAGVSQSPSNKVTEKGKDVELRCDPISGHTALYWYRQSLGQGLEFLIYFQGNSAPDKSGLPSDRFSAERTGGSVSTLTIQRTQQEDSAVYLCASSLGQRTGGASGNTIYFGEGSWLTVV.

The chain is built from TRBV10-3 and TRBJ2-2; 11 bases agree with TRBD1. Trimming took 4 bases from V and 5 from J; bases not matched to a gene: 3. This CDR3 spans 15 amino acids. Germline lookup yields CDR1 ENHRY and CDR2 SYGVKD. CDR3 nucleotide sequence: TGTGCCATCAGTGTGGGACAGGGGGTGACCGGGGAGCTGTTTTTT. It translates to CAISVGQGVTGELFF.

The sample holds a few counts of this clone. The rearrangement links TRBV5-1 to TRBJ2-2, with 7 bases that match TRBD2. This CDR3 has 16 residues. V trimming: 5 bases; J trimming: 1 base; junction bases outside the gene matches: 8. CDR1 is SGHRS and CDR2 is YFSETQ in the germline V gene. The chain's CDR3 is CASRPSSGENTGELFF. The CDR3 region has the DNA TGCGCCAGCAGACCTTCTAGCGGAGAGAACACCGGGGAGCTGTTTTTT.